This T cell receptor beta chain appears in the sequencing data of a study of cytomegalovirus exposure and HLA in healthy donors. Regarding this clone: Its antigen is not known.

Germline V gives CDR1 SGDLS, CDR2 YYNGEE. V trimming: 0 bases; J trimming: 3 bases; junction bases outside the gene matches: 4. This CDR3 has 16 amino acids. General study points: As was reported, the HLA-A and HLA-B alleles of most subjects were accurately predicted from TCR beta sequences. Later analysis indicated greater clonal expansion among HLA-associated TCR beta chains than among equally common other chains. Whilst most TCR sequences proved rare, a subset of public TCRs occurred across many donors. Some V segments (TRBV6-2 and TRBV6-3 among them) were excluded as indistinguishable.

PCR employed 60 Vbeta and 13 Jbeta primers. Generated by immunoSEQ multiplex PCR, the TCRdb table keeps only in-frame clones and is missing some. The data contain under 140,000 clones, over 60% of them singletons. This TCR was sampled from a young man in good health and CMV-seropositive. Sequencing used PBMCs. V gene TRBV9 combines with J gene TRBJ2-7; TRBD1 agrees at 12 bases. The CDR3 DNA sequence: TGTGCCAGCAGCGTAGAGGGGACAGGGGGCTTCTACGAGCAGTACTTC. Its protein is CASSVEGTGGFYEQYF.